The 9 T cell receptor beta chains listed next were all sequenced from one sample in a study of T cells in tuberculosis. Assay used: immunoSEQ multiplex PCR; TCRdb lists only in-frame clones, some missing. Altogether approximately 31,000 clones are present, around 95% being singletons, with the ten largest covering under 2.5%. The sequencing input was PBMCs. The receptors were sampled from a donor aged 5 to 30 with latent tuberculosis or without tuberculosis infection.

The chain is built from TRBV7-9 and TRBJ2-2; D possibly corresponds to TRBD2 (6 bases). Germline-derived CDR1 and CDR2 are SEHNR and FQNEAQ (reference sequence). This CDR3 is built from 15 residues. Trimming shortened V by 5 bases and J by 4 bases, and 14 bases separated the two germline ends. The CDR3, as DNA: TGTGCCAGCAGCCTTGGGACTCTTCCCACCGGGGAGCTGTTTTTT. Encoded protein: CASSLGTLPTGELFF.

The chain couples TRBV7-9 to TRBJ2-1, with 13 bases fitting TRBD2. The trim removed 2 bases at V and 0 bases at J, leaving 4 bases unmatched. The CDR3 is 18 amino acids. CDR1 and CDR2 from the germline V gene are SEHNR and FQNEAQ (reference sequence). In DNA, the CDR3 is TGTGCCAGCAGCTTACCCGGGACTAGCGGGGACTCCTACAATGAGCAGTTCTTC. Amino acids: CASSLPGTSGDSYNEQFF.

The rearrangement uses TRBV20-1 and TRBJ2-3; the D is unclear. CDR1 and CDR2 from the germline V gene are DFQATT and SNEGSKA (reference sequence). This CDR3 has 10 residues. V was pared by 6 bases and J by 5 bases, with 6 bases between. The CDR3 DNA sequence: TGCAGTGCGCGCGGAGATACGCAGTATTTT. This translates into CSARGDTQYF.

The CDR3 DNA reads as TGTGCCAGCAGCTTGGGGGGGCTCTACGAGCAGTACTTC. Encoded protein: CASSLGGLYEQYF. This chain joins TRBV5-6 and TRBJ2-7, with D perhaps matching TRBD1 (6 bases). The CDR3 has 13 residues. Trimming took off 0 bases at V and 3 bases at J, with 7 bases between the two ends. Looked up from germline, CDR1 is SGHDT and CDR2 is YYEEEE.

This clone has only one observation. The V and J genes are TRBV2 and TRBJ1-2, with TRBD1 matching 7 bases. V lost 6 bases, J lost 4 bases, and 11 bases stayed unmatched. The CDR3 totals 15 residues. The germline CDR1 and CDR2 sequences are SNHLY and FYNNEI. CDR3 loop: CASSPERGLSYGYTF. The CDR3 nucleotides read TGTGCCAGCAGCCCCGAAAGGGGGCTAAGCTATGGCTACACCTTC.

This sequence joins TRBV7-9 and TRBJ2-5, with TRBD2 matching 11 bases. CDR3 length: 15 residues. The V gene end was trimmed by 5 bases and the J gene end by 2 bases; junction bases not matched to a gene: 4. Per the germline V gene, CDR1 is SEHNR and CDR2 is FQNEAQ (reference sequence). CDR3 coding DNA: TGTGCCAGCAGCCTCATAGCGGGAGGGCAAGAGACCCAGTACTTC. Translated: CASSLIAGGQETQYF.

The CDR3 DNA is TGTGCAAGTCGCTTAGCCGGGACAGGGGGACGTGGGGCCAACGTCCTGACTTTC. The encoded protein is CASRLAGTGGRGANVLTF. This chain uses TRBV12-2 with TRBJ2-6; the table names TRBD1, a call not compared with the DNA. TRBV12-2 is given as a pseudogene. This CDR3 is 18 amino acids long.

This clone was detected only once. The chain joins TRBV4-2 to TRBJ2-7, with a tentative D call TRBD1 (6 bases). Germline assignment: CDR1 LGHNA and CDR2 YNFKEQ. V gave up 0 bases and J gave up 1 base, with 10 bases separating them. The CDR3 has 15 residues. In DNA, the CDR3 is TGTGCCAGCAGCCAAGAGGGACAATCTTCCTACGAGCAGTACTTC. Its protein is CASSQEGQSSYEQYF.

The chain employs TRBV9 and TRBJ2-5, with D possibly being TRBD2 (5 bases). CDR3 length: 17 residues. Trimming removed 0 bases from V and 0 bases from J, with 15 bases in between. Germline V gene sequence: CDR1 SGDLS, CDR2 YYNGEE. CDR3 nucleotides: TGTGCCAGCAGCGTAGCTACGAGCCAGGACTACCAAGAGACCCAGTACTTC. Translated, it gives CASSVATSQDYQETQYF.